The rows below give T cell receptor beta chains drawn from one sample of a study of post-analysis software for immune sequencing data. Using its own MiXCR run on the PCR reads, TCRdb lists one record per CDR3 protein. The sample consists of 170,000 or so distinct CDR3 sequences, roughly 31% of them appearing once. The sequenced sample consisted of blood. The receptors here all came from a girl aged 10 to 17 with multiple sclerosis. Both conserved end residues are part of each CDR3. The D gene is left open where the match is weak. Clone size is not always given. Where it is, it says once, few, many or a class for expanded clones.

TRBV7-2,TRBJ2-3,.,.,CASIRTWGASDTQYF,TGTGCCAGCATCCGAACGTGGGGGGCGTCAGATACGCAGTATTTT
TRBV4-3,TRBJ2-1,TRBD2,.,CASSPREDYNEQFF,TGCGCCAGCAGCCCCCGGGAGGACTACAATGAGCAGTTCTTC
TRBV28,TRBJ2-3,TRBD2,.,CASSPRLARTDTQYF,TGTGCCAGCAGTCCGAGACTAGCCCGCACAGATACGCAGTATTTT
TRBV27,TRBJ1-2,.,.,CASSRVPGHPNGYTF,TGTGCCAGCAGCCGAGTCCCGGGACACCCAAATGGCTACACCTTC
TRBV7-9,TRBJ2-5,TRBD2,.,CASSLADSGRAFETQYF,TGTGCCAGCAGCTTAGCTGATAGCGGGAGGGCCTTCGAGACCCAGTACTTC
TRBV10-3,TRBJ1-2,.,few,CAISELRQTTNYGYTF,TGTGCCATCAGTGAACTTCGCCAGACCACTAACTATGGCTACACCTTC
TRBV30,TRBJ2-7,.,few,CAWSVLSGLSHEQYF,TGTGCCTGGAGTGTATTGTCGGGATTGAGCCACGAGCAGTACTTC
TRBV15,TRBJ2-7,.,many,CATSRDRGGFSYEQYF,TGTGCCACCAGCAGAGATCGGGGCGGCTTCTCCTACGAGCAGTACTTC
TRBV30,TRBJ1-1,.,few,CAWTTGMNTEAFF,TGTGCCTGGACTACAGGGATGAACACTGAAGCTTTCTTT
TRBV29-1,TRBJ2-7,TRBD1,few,CSVGPRTGGSEQYF,TGCAGCGTTGGACCCCGGACAGGGGGAAGCGAGCAGTACTTC
TRBV5-6,TRBJ1-2,TRBD1,.,CASSLGGTVYGYTF,TGTGCCAGCAGCTTGGGAGGGACAGTTTATGGCTACACCTTC
TRBV20-1,TRBJ2-2,TRBD1,.,CSAPASDRGRYTGELFF,TGCAGTGCCCCAGCCTCCGACAGGGGGCGTTACACCGGGGAGCTGTTTTTT
TRBV5-6,TRBJ1-2,.,many,CASSFKTGFYGYTF,TGTGCCAGCAGCTTCAAGACAGGCTTCTATGGCTACACCTTC
TRBV6-5,TRBJ2-6,.,.,CASSQRTGANVLTF,TGTGCCAGCAGTCAGAGGACTGGGGCCAACGTCCTGACTTTC
TRBV15,TRBJ1-1,.,few,CATEGDTEAFF,TGTGCCACGGAGGGAGACACTGAAGCTTTCTTT
TRBV4-1,TRBJ2-5,TRBD1,many,CASSQVGTGKETQYF,TGCGCCAGCAGCCAAGTGGGGACAGGGAAAGAGACCCAGTACTTC
TRBV27,TRBJ1-2,.,.,CASSLSAGIGPYGYTF,TGTGCCAGCAGTTTATCAGCGGGGATAGGGCCCTATGGCTACACCTTC
TRBV12-3/TRBV12-4,TRBJ2-7,.,.,CASGNYEQYF,TGTGCCAGCGGCAACTACGAGCAGTACTTC
TRBV27,TRBJ2-7,.,.,CASSTIEAYEQYF,TGTGCCAGCAGTACCATCGAGGCCTACGAGCAGTACTTC
TRBV11-2,TRBJ2-7,.,.,CASSLVAGTTYEQYF,TGTGCCAGCAGCTTAGTTGCAGGTACCACCTACGAGCAGTACTTC
TRBV12-3/TRBV12-4,TRBJ2-5,.,many,CASSLVPSGQETQYF,TGTGCCAGCAGTTTAGTTCCCAGCGGTCAAGAGACCCAGTACTTC
TRBV30,TRBJ2-5,.,.,CAWNRQDDQETQYF,TGTGCCTGGAACAGGCAGGACGACCAAGAGACCCAGTACTTC
TRBV6-5,TRBJ2-7,.,many,CASSYSRRGIEEQYF,TGTGCCAGCAGTTACTCGAGAAGGGGCATAGAGGAGCAGTACTTC
TRBV11-2,TRBJ2-5,.,many,CASSLGSQETQYF,TGTGCCAGCAGCCTCGGGTCACAAGAGACCCAGTACTTC
TRBV10-3,TRBJ2-7,.,.,CAISGLHEQYF,TGTGCCATCAGTGGGCTCCACGAGCAGTACTTC
TRBV12-3/TRBV12-4,TRBJ2-7,.,few,CASSITRNYPAYEQYF,TGTGCCAGCAGTATTACACGGAATTATCCAGCCTACGAGCAGTACTTC
TRBV7-2,TRBJ1-2,TRBD1,few,CASSFLAGGDYGYTF,TGTGCCAGCAGCTTCTTGGCAGGGGGGGACTATGGCTACACCTTC
TRBV25-1,TRBJ2-5,.,many,CASSPSPASETQYF,TGTGCCAGCAGTCCCTCCCCCGCGTCAGAGACCCAGTACTTC
TRBV12-3/TRBV12-4,TRBJ2-1,TRBD2,.,CASSRSGLIDNEQFF,TGTGCCAGCAGTCGATCGGGACTAATTGACAATGAGCAGTTCTTC
TRBV10-2,TRBJ1-4,TRBD1,.,CASRQGALRATNEKLFF,TGCGCCAGCAGACAGGGGGCCTTAAGAGCAACTAATGAAAAACTGTTTTTT
TRBV3-1,TRBJ1-3,TRBD1,.,CASTTSGQGENTIYF,TGTGCCAGCACCACGTCGGGGCAGGGGGAAAACACCATATATTTT
TRBV4-2,TRBJ2-5,.,.,CASSQEGGTQYF,TGTGCCAGCAGCCAAGAAGGGGGGACCCAGTACTTC
TRBV28,TRBJ2-6,.,few,CASSLGGHSGANVLTF,TGTGCCAGCAGTTTGGGGGGGCACTCTGGGGCCAACGTCCTGACTTTC
TRBV9,TRBJ1-1,.,.,CASSVDPGEAFF,TGTGCCAGCAGCGTAGACCCAGGGGAAGCTTTCTTT
TRBV20-1,TRBJ2-3,TRBD2,many,CSARMREGDNTQYF,TGCAGTGCTAGGATGCGGGAGGGAGATAATACGCAGTATTTT
TRBV5-1,TRBJ2-5,.,.,CASSLDRQTSQETQYF,TGCGCCAGCAGCTTGGATCGCCAAACCTCTCAGGAGACCCAGTACTTC
TRBV28,TRBJ1-5,.,.,CASSFGGRGGNQPQHF,TGTGCCAGCAGTTTTGGGGGGAGGGGAGGGAATCAGCCCCAGCATTTT
TRBV6-5,TRBJ2-4,.,many,CASSYTGLPGAKNIQYF,TGTGCCAGCAGTTACACAGGGCTACCAGGGGCCAAAAACATTCAGTACTTC
TRBV5-1,TRBJ1-1,.,few,CASSFRGGPTANQAFF,TGCGCCAGCAGCTTTAGGGGGGGACCGACGGCAAACCAAGCTTTCTTT
TRBV5-6,TRBJ2-3,.,many,CASSYDSSTDTQYF,TGTGCCAGCAGCTACGACAGTAGCACAGATACGCAGTATTTT
TRBV2,TRBJ1-4,.,few,CASSELDGYNEKLFF,TGTGCCAGCAGTGAACTGGACGGGTATAATGAAAAACTGTTTTTT
TRBV27,TRBJ2-7,.,many,CASSLSSRGYEQYF,TGTGCCAGCAGTTTATCGAGTAGAGGCTACGAGCAGTACTTC
TRBV20-1,TRBJ1-2,.,many,CSARAWANYGYTF,TGCAGTGCTAGGGCGTGGGCGAACTATGGCTACACCTTC
TRBV7-2,TRBJ2-3,TRBD1,.,CASSHPRQGGTGTQYF,TGTGCCAGCAGCCACCCCCGACAGGGCGGCACAGGTACGCAGTATTTT
TRBV5-1,TRBJ2-5,TRBD1,few,CASTWSGQGGETQYF,TGCGCCAGCACGTGGTCAGGACAGGGGGGGGAGACCCAGTACTTC
TRBV2,TRBJ2-5,TRBD2,few,CASKKGLAETQYF,TGTGCCAGCAAGAAGGGACTAGCAGAGACCCAGTACTTC
TRBV7-2,TRBJ2-7,.,many,CASSPEGGSYEQYF,TGTGCCAGCAGCCCAGAGGGGGGATCCTACGAGCAGTACTTC